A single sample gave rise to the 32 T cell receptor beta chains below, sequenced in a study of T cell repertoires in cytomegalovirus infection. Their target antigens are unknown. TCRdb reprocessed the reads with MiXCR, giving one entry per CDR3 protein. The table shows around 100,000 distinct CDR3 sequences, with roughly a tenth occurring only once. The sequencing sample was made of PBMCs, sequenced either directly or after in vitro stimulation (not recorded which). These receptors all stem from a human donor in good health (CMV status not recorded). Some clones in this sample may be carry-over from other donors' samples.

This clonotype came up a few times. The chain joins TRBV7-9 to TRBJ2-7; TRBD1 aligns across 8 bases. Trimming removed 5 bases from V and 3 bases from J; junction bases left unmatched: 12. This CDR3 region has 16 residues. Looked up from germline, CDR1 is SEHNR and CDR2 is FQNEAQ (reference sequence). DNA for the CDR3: TGTGCCAGCAGCGATTCTTCCGGGACAGGATACTACGAGCAGTACTTC. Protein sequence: CASSDSSGTGYYEQYF.

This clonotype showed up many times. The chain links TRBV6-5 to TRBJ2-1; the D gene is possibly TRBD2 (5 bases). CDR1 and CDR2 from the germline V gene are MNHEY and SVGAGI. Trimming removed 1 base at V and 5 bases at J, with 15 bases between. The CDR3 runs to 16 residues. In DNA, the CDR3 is TGTGCCAGCAGTTACTTTCGGGATCCTTATAACAATGAGCAGTTCTTC. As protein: CASSYFRDPYNNEQFF.

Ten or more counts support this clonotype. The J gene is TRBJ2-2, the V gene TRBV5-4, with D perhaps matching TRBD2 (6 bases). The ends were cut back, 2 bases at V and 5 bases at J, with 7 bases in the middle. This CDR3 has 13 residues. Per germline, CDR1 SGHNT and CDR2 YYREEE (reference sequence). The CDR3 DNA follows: TGTGCCAGCAGCTTCGGAGGGACCGGGGAGCTGTTTTTT. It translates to CASSFGGTGELFF.

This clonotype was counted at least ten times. CDR3 region: CSVENPWTGARTNTEAFF. The CDR3 bases are TGCAGCGTTGAGAACCCCTGGACAGGGGCGAGAACGAACACTGAAGCTTTCTTT. The chain recombines TRBV29-1 with TRBJ1-1, with 9 bases aligning to TRBD1. Germline values: CDR1 SQVTM, CDR2 ANQGSEA. The junction had 15 bases not matched to a gene; V was cut back by 3 bases and J by 1 base. CDR3 size: 18 residues.

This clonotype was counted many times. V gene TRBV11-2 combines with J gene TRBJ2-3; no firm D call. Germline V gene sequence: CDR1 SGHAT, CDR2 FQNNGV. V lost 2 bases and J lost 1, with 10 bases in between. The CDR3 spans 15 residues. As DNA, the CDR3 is TGTGCCAGCAGCTTAACGGCTGGGGGCACAGATACGCAGTATTTT. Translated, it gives CASSLTAGGTDTQYF.

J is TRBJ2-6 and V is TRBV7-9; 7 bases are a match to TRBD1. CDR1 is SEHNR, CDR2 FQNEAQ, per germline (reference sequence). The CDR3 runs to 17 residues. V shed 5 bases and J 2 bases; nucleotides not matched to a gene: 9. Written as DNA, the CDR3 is TGTGCCAGCAGCCTTACCACAGGGGCGGCTGGGGCCAACGTCCTGACTTTC. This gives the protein CASSLTTGAAGANVLTF.

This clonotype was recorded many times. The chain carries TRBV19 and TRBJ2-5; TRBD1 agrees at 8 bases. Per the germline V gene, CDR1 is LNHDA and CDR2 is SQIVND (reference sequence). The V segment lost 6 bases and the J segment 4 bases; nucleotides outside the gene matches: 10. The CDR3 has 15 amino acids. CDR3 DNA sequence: TGTGCCAGTAGGGATCCGGGACAGGAGGGAGAGACCCAGTACTTC. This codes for CASRDPGQEGETQYF.

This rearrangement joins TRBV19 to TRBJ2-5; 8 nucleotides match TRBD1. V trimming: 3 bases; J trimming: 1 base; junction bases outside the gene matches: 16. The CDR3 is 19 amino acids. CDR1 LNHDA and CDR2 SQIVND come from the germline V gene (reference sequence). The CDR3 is CASSIYGPGGQGGQETQYF. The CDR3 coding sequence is TGTGCCAGTAGTATTTATGGACCCGGCGGACAGGGAGGCCAAGAGACCCAGTACTTC.

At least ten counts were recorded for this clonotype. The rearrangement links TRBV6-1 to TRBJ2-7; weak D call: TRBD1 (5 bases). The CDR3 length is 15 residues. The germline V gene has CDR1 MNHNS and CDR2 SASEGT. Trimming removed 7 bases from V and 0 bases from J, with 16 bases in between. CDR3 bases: TGTGCCAGCACCCCCATGGCGACAGTCTCCTACGAGCAGTACTTC. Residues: CASTPMATVSYEQYF.

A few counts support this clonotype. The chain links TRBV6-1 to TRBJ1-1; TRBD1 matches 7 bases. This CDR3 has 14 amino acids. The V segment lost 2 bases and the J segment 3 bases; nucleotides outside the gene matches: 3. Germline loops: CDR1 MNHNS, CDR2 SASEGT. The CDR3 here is CASSEWQGDTEAFF. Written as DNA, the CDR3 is TGTGCCAGCAGTGAATGGCAGGGGGACACTGAAGCTTTCTTT.

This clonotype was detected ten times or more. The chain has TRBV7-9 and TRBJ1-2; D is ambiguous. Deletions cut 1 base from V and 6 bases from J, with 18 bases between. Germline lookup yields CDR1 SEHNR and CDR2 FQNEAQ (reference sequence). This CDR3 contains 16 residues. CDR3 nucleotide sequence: TGTGCCAGCAGCTTAGTGCCGAATCCAAGTAGGCATGGCTACACCTTC. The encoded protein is CASSLVPNPSRHGYTF.

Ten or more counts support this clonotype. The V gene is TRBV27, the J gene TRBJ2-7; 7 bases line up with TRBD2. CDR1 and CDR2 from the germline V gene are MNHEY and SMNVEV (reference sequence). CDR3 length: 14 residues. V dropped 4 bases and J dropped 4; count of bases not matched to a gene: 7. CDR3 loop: CASSSGGMAYEQYF. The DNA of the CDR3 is TGTGCCAGCAGTTCGGGGGGAATGGCTTACGAGCAGTACTTC.

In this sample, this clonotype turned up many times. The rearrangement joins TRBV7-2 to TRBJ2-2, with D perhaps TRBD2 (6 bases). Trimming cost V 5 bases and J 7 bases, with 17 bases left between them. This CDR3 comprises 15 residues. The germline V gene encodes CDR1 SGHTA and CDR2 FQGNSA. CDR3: CASSPDRLGGGELFF. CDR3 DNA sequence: TGTGCCAGCAGCCCGGACCGCCTGGGAGGCGGGGAGCTGTTTTTT.

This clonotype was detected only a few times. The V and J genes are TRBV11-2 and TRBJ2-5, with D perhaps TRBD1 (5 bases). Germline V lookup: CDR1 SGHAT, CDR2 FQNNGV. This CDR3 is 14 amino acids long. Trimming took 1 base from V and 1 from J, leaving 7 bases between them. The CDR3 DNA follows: TGTGCCAGCAGCTTAGTGGGGCCCCAAGAGACCCAGTACTTC. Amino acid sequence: CASSLVGPQETQYF. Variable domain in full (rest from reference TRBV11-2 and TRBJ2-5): EAGVAQSPRYKIIEKRQSVAFWCNPISGHATLYWYQQILGQGPKLLIQFQNNGVVDDSQLPKDRFSAERLKGVDSTLKIQPAKLEDSAVYLCASSLVGPQETQYFGPGTRLLVL.

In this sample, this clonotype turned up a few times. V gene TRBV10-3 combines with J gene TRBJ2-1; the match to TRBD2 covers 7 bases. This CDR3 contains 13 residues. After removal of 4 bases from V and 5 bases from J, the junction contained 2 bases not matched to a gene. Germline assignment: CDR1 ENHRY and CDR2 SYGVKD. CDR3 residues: CAISGTRNNEQFF. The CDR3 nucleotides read TGTGCCATCAGTGGGACTAGAAACAATGAGCAGTTCTTC.

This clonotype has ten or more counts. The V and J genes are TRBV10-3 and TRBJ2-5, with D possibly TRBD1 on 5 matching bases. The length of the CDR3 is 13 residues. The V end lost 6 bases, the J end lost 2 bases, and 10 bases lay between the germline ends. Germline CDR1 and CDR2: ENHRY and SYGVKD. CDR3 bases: TGTGCCATCAGACCGACAGAACAAGAGACCCAGTACTTC. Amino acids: CAIRPTEQETQYF.

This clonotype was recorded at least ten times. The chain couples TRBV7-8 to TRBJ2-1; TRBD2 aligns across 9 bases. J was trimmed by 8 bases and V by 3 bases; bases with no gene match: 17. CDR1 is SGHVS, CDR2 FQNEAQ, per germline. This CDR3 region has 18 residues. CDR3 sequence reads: CASSFGARIAGDFYEQFF. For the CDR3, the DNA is TGTGCCAGCAGCTTTGGGGCAAGAATAGCGGGAGATTTCTATGAGCAGTTCTTC. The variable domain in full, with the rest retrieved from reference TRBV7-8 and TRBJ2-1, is GAGVSQSPRYKVAKRGQDVALRCDPISGHVSLFWYQQALGQGPEFLTYFQNEAQLDKSGLPSDRFFAERPEGSVSTLKIQRTQQEDSAVYLCASSFGARIAGDFYEQFFGPGTRLTVL.

The CDR3 here is CSAMTGYQETQYF. In nucleotides, the CDR3 is TGCAGTGCTATGACAGGGTACCAAGAGACCCAGTACTTC. This chain uses TRBV20-1 with TRBJ2-5; TRBD1 aligns across 7 bases. V shed 4 bases and J 0 bases; nucleotides not matched to a gene: 2. This CDR3 has 13 residues. CDR1 DFQATT and CDR2 SNEGSKA come from the germline V gene (reference sequence).

DNA of the CDR3: TGTGCCAGCAGTTACTCGCCACGGACCAATTATTACGAGCAGTACGTC. It specifies CASSYSPRTNYYEQYV. This chain joins TRBV6-5 and TRBJ2-7; D not certain. With 0 bases removed from V and 4 bases from J, the gap between germline ends came to 16 bases. This CDR3 has 16 amino acids. CDR1 is MNHEY, CDR2 SVGAGI, per germline.

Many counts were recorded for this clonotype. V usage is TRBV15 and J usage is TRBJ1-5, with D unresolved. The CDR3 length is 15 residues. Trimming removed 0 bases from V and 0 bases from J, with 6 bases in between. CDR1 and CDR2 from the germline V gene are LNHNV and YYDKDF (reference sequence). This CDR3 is CATSRDVISNQPQHF. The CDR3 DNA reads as TGTGCCACCAGCAGAGATGTGATTAGCAATCAGCCCCAGCATTTT.

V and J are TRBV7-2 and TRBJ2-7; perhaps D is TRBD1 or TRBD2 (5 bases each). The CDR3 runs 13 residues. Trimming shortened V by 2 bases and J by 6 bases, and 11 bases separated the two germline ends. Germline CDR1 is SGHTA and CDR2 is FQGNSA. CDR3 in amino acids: CASSLLGGGEQYV. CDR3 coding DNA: TGTGCCAGCAGCTTACTGGGTGGGGGCGAGCAGTACGTC.

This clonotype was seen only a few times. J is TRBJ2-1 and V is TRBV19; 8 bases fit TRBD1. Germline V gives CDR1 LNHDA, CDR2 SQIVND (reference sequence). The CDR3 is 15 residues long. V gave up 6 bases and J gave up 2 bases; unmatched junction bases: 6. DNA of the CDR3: TGTGCCAGTAGGGAGGACAGGGCCCCCTACAATGAGCAGTTCTTC. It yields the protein CASREDRAPYNEQFF.

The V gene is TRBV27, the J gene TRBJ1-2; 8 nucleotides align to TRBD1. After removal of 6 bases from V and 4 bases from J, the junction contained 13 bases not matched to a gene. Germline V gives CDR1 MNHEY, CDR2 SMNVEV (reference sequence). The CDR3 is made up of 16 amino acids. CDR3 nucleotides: TGTGCCAGCAGACTTTTAACAGGGGGTTATCCCTATGGCTACACCTTC. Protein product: CASRLLTGGYPYGYTF.

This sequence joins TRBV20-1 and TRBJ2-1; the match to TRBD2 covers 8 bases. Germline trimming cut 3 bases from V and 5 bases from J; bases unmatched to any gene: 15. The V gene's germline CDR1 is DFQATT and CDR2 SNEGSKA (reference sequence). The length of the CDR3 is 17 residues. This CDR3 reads CSARTGRGTGLDNEQFF. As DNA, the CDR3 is TGCAGTGCTAGGACAGGAAGGGGGACGGGACTAGACAATGAGCAGTTCTTC.

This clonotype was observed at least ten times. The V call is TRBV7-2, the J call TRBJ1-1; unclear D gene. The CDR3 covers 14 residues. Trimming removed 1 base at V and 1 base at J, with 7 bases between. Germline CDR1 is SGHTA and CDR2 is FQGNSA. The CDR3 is CASSLGQQNTEAFF. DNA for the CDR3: TGTGCCAGCAGCTTAGGGCAGCAGAACACTGAAGCTTTCTTT.

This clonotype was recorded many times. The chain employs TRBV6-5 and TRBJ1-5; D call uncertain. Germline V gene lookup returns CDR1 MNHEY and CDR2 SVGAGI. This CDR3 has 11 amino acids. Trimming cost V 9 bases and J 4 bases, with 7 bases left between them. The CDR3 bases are TGTGCCAGTGGGGTTAATCAGCCCCAGCATTTT. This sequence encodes CASGVNQPQHF.

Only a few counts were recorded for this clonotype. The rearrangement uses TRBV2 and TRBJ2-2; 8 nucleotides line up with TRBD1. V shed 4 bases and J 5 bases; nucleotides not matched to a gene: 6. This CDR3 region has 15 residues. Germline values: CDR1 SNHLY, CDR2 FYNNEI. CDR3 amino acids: CASSARTGSTGELFF. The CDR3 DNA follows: TGTGCCAGCAGTGCCCGGACAGGGTCTACCGGGGAGCTGTTTTTT.

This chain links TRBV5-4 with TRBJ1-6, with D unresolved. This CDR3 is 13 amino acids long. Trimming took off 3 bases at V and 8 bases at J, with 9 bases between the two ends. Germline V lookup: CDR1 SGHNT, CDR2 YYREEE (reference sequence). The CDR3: CASSSGSDSPLHF. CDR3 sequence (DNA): TGTGCCAGCAGCTCGGGATCGGATTCACCCCTCCACTTT.

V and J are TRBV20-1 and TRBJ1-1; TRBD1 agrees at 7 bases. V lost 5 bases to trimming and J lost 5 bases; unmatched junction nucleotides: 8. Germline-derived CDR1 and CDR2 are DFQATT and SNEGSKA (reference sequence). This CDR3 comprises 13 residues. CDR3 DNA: TGCAGTGCTCCGCCGACAGGGAAGACTGAAGCTTTCTTT. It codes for CSAPPTGKTEAFF.

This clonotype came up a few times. The CDR3 loop reads CASSQDPGLAGTKNIQYF. CDR3 bases: TGCGCCAGCAGCCAAGATCCAGGACTAGCGGGGACCAAAAACATTCAGTACTTC. The chain uses TRBV4-3 and TRBJ2-4, with 12 bases identical to TRBD2. The CDR3 spans 18 residues. The V gene end was trimmed by 0 bases and the J gene end by 2 bases; junction bases not matched to a gene: 5. Germline CDR1 LGHNA, CDR2 YSLEER.

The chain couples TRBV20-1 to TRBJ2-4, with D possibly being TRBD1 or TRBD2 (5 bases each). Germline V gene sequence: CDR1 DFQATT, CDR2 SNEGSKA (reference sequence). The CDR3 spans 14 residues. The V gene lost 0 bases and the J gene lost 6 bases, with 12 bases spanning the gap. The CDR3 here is CSARDRGGLNIQYF. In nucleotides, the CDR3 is TGCAGTGCTAGAGATCGGGGCGGGCTAAACATTCAGTACTTC.

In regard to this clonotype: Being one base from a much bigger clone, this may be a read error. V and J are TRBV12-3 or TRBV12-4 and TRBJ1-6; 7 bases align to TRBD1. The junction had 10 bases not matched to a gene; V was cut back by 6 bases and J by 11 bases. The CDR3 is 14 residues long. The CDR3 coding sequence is TGTGCCAGCAGGCCGGGACAGTCGAGTCCACCCCTCCACTTT. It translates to CASRPGQSSPPLHF.